This entry describes one TCR beta chain. Its antigen is unidentified. The data are from a study of T cell responses to AZD1222 COVID-19 vaccine. General study findings and limits: In the spike-specific TCR repertoire, nearly half reportedly target unmutated variant regions.

The CDR3 covers 15 residues. Germline V gene lookup returns CDR1 LNHDA and CDR2 SQIVND (reference sequence). Trimming took off 1 base at V and 6 bases at J, with 16 bases between the two ends. The assay was immunoSEQ multiplex PCR, and TCRdb's table has in-frame clones only and misses some. This sample has around 250,000 clones, with approximately 95% found just once. Sample: peripheral blood, taken on day 0 of AZD1222 vaccination. The chain has TRBV19 and TRBJ2-7; D not certain. The source of this sequence is an adult in good health. The CDR3, as DNA: TGTGCCAGTAGTATAGGGGTCGGCGGCCTAGGCGAGCAGTACTTC. This encodes CASSIGVGGLGEQYF.